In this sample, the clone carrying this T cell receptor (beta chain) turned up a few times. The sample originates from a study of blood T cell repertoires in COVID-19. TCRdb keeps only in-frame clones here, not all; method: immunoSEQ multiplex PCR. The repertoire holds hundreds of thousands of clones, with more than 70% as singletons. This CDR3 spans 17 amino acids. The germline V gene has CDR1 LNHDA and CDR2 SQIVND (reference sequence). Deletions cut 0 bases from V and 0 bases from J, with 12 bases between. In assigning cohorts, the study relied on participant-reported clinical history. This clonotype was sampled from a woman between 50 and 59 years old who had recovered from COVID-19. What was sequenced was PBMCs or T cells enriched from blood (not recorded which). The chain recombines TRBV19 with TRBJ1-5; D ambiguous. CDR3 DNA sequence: TGTGCCAGTAGTATAGATCCTCACACGTATAGCAATCAGCCCCAGCATTTT. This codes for CASSIDPHTYSNQPQHF.